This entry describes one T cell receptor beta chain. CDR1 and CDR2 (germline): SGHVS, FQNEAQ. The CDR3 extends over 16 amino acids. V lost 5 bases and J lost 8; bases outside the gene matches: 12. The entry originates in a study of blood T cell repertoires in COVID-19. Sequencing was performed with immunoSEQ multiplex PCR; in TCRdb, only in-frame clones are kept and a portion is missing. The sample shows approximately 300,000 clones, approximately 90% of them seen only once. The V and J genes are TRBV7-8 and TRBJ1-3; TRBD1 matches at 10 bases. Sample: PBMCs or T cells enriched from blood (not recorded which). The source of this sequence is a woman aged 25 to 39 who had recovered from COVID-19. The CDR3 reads CASSPPLGTGDYTIYF. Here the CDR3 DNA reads TGTGCCAGCAGCCCACCCTTGGGGACAGGGGATTACACCATATATTTT.